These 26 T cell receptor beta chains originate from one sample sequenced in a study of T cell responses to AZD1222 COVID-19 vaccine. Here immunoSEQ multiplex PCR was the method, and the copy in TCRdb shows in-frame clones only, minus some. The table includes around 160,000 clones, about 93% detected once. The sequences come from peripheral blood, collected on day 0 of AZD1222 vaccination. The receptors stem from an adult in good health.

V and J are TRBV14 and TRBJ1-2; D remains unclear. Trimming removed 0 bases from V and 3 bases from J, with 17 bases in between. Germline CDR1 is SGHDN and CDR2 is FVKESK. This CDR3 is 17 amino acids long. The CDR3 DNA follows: TGTGCCAGCAGCCAAGATGCCGCCGGATATGACCACTATGGCTACACCTTC. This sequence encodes CASSQDAAGYDHYGYTF. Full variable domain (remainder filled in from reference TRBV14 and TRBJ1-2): EAGVTQFPSHSVIEKGQTVTLRCDPISGHDNLYWYRRVMGKEIKFLLHFVKESKQDESGMPNNRFLAERTGGTYSTLKVQPAELEDSGVYFCASSQDAAGYDHYGYTFGSGTRLTVV.

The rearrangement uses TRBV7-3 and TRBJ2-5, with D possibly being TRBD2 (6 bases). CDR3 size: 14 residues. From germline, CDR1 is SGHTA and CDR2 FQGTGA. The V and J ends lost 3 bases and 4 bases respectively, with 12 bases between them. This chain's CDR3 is CASSFLGRSETQYF. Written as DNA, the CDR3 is TGTGCCAGCAGCTTCCTAGGGAGGTCAGAGACCCAGTACTTC.

For the CDR3, the DNA is TGTGCCAGTTGCCAAAGGGGGGCCAACGTCCTGACTTTC. Its protein product is CASCQRGANVLTF. This chain links TRBV3-1 (or the pseudogene TRBV3-2) with TRBJ2-6; D remains unclear. V was cut by 9 bases and J by 4 bases, with 10 bases left in between. Germline CDR1 reads LGHDT; CDR2 reads YNNKEL (reference sequence). CDR3 size: 13 residues.

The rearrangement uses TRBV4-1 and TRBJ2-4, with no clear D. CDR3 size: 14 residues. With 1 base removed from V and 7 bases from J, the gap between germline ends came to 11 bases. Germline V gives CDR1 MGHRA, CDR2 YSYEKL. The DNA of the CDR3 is TGCGCCAGCAGCCAAGCGAAAGCCGGGAACATTCAGTACTTC. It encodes CASSQAKAGNIQYF.

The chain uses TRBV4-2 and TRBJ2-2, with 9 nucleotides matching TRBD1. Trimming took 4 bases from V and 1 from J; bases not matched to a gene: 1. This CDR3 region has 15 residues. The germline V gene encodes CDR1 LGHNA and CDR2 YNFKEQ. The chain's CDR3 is CASSRGQGNTGELFF. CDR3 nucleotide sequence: TGTGCCAGCAGCCGGGGACAGGGGAACACCGGGGAGCTGTTTTTT.

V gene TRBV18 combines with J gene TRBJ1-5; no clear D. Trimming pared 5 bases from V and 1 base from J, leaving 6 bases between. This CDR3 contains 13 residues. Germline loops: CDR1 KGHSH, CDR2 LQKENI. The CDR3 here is CASSSTSNQPQHF. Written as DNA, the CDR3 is TGTGCCAGCTCATCCACAAGCAATCAGCCCCAGCATTTT.

The CDR3, as DNA: TGTGCCAGCAGTTTATCGGGGACCCAGTACTTC. It is translated as CASSLSGTQYF. The chain recombines TRBV27 with TRBJ2-5, with D unclear. Germline V CDR1 and CDR2: MNHEY, SMNVEV (reference sequence). The CDR3 totals 11 residues. V was shortened by 0 bases and J by 7 bases, with 3 bases between the two germline ends.

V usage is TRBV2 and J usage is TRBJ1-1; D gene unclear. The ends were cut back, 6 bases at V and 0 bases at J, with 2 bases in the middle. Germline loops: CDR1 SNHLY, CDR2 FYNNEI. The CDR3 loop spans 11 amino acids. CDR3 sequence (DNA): TGTGCCAGCAGAGTGAACACTGAAGCTTTCTTT. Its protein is CASRVNTEAFF.

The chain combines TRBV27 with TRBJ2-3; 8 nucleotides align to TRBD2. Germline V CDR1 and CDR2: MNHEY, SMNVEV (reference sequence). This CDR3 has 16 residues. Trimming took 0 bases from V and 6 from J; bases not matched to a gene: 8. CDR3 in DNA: TGTGCCAGCAGTTTATCGGTAGCGGGGCCCTCCGATACGCAGTATTTT. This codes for CASSLSVAGPSDTQYF.

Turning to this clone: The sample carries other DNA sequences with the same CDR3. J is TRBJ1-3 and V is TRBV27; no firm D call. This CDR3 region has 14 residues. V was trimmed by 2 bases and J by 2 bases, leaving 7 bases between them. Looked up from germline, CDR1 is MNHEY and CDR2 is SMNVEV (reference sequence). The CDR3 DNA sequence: TGTGCCAGCAGTTTAACGGGTCCTGGAAACACCATATATTTT. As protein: CASSLTGPGNTIYF.

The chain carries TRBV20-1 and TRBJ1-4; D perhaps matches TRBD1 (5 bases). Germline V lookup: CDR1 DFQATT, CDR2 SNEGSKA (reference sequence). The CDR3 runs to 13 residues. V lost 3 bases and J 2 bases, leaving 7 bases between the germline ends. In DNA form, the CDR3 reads TGCAGTGCTAGTAAGGGGACTAATGAAAAACTGTTTTTT. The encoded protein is CSASKGTNEKLFF.

CDR3 residues: CASSSLGSGRGYTF. The CDR3 DNA sequence: TGTGCCAGCAGCTCCCTCGGCAGCGGAAGGGGCTACACCTTC. The V and J genes are TRBV7-2 and TRBJ1-2; D is uncertain. The CDR3 contains 14 residues. With 4 bases removed from V and 8 bases from J, the gap between germline ends came to 17 bases. The germline CDR1 and CDR2 sequences are SGHTA and FQGNSA.

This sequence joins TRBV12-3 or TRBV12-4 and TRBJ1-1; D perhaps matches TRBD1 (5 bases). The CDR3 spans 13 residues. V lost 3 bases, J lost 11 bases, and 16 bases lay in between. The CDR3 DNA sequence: TGTGCCAGCAGTTTCGGTATCAGGGCTTCTGCTTTCTTT. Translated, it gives CASSFGIRASAFF.

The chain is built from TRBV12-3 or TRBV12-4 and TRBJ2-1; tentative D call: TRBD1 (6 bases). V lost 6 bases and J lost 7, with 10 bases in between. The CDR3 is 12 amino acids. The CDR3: CASRYTGNEQFF. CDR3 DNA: TGTGCCAGCAGATACACAGGGAATGAGCAGTTCTTC.

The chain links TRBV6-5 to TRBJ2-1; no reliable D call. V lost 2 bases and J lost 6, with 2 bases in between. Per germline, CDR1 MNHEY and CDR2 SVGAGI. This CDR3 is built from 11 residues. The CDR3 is CASSYRNEQFF. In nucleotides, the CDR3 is TGTGCCAGCAGTTACCGCAATGAGCAGTTCTTC.

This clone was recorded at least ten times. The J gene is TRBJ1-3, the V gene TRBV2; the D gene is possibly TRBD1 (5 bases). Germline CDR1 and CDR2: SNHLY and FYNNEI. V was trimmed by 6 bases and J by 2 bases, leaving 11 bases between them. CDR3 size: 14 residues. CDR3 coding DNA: TGTGCCAGCAGGCCCCAGGGTCCTGGAAACACCATATATTTT. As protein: CASRPQGPGNTIYF.

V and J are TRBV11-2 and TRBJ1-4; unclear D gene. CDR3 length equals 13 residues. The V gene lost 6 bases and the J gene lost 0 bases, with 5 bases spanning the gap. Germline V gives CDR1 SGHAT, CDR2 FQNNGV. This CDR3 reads CASRGATNEKLFF. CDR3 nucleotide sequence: TGTGCCAGCAGAGGTGCAACTAATGAAAAACTGTTTTTT.

The CDR3 DNA is TGTGCCAGCAGCTTAGGTGCTGGACCTTACGCAGATACGCAGTATTTT. Translating gives CASSLGAGPYADTQYF. The chain has TRBV7-9 and TRBJ2-3, with D hard to call. The germline V gene has CDR1 SEHNR and CDR2 FQNEAQ (reference sequence). The V gene lost 1 base and the J gene lost 4 bases, with 15 bases spanning the gap. The CDR3 contains 16 residues.

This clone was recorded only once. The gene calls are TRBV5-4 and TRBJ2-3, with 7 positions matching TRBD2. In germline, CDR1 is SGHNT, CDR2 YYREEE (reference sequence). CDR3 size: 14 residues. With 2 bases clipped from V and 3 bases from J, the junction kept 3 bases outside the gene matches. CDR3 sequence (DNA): TGTGCCAGCAGCTTAGCGGGGAGAACAGATACGCAGTATTTT. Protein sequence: CASSLAGRTDTQYF.

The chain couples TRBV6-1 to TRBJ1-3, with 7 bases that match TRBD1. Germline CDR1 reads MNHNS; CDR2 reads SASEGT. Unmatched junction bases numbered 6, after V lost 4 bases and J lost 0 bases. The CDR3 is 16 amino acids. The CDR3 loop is CASSVDRVYSGNTIYF. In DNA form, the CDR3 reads TGTGCCAGCAGTGTTGACAGGGTTTACTCTGGAAACACCATATATTTT.

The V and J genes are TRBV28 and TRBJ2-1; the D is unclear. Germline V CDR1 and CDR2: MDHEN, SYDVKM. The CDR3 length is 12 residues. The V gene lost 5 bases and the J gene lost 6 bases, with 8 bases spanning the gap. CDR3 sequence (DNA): TGTGCCAGCAGTCGACCGATCAATGAGCAGTTCTTC. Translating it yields CASSRPINEQFF.

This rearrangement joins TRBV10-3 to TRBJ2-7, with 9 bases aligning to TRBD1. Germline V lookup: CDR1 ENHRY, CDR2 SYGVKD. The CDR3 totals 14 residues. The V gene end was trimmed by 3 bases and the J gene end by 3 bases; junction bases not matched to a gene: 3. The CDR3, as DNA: TGTGCCATCAGTGAAACGGGACAGGGCTACGAGCAGTACTTC. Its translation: CAISETGQGYEQYF.

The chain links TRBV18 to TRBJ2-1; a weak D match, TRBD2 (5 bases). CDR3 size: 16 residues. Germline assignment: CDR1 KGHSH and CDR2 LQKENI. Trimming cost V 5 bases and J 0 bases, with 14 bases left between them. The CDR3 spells CASSEKLEYSYNEQFF. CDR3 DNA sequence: TGTGCCAGCTCAGAAAAACTAGAATACTCCTACAATGAGCAGTTCTTC.

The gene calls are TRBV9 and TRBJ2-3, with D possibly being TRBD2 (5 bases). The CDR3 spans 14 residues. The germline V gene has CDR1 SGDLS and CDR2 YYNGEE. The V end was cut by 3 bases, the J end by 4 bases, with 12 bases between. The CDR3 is CASSGMLAPDTQYF. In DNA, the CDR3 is TGTGCCAGCAGCGGCATGCTAGCCCCAGATACGCAGTATTTT.

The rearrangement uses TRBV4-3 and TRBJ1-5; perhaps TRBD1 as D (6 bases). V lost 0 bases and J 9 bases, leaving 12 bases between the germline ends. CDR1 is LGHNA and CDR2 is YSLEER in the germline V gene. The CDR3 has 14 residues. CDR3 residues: CASSQDRRGPPQHF. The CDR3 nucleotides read TGCGCCAGCAGCCAAGATAGGCGGGGGCCGCCCCAGCATTTT.

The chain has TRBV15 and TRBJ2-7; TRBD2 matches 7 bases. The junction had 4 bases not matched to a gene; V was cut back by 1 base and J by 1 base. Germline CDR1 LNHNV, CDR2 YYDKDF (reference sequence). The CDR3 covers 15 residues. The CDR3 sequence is CATSRGGGASYEQYF. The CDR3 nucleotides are TGTGCCACCAGCAGAGGGGGGGGAGCATCCTACGAGCAGTACTTC.